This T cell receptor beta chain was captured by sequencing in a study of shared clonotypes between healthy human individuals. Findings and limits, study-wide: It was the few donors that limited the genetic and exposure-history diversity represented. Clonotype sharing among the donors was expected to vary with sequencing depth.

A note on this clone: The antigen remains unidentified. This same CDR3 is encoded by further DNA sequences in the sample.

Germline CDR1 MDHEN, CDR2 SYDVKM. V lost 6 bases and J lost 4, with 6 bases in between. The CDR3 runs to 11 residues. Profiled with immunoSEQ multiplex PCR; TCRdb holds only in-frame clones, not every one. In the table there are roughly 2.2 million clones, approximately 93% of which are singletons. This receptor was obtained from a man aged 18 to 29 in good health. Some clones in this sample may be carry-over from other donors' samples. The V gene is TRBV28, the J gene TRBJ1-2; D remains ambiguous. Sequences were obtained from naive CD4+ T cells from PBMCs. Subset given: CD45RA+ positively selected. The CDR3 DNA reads TGTGCCAGCAGCCCAACCTATGGCTACACCTTC. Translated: CASSPTYGYTF.